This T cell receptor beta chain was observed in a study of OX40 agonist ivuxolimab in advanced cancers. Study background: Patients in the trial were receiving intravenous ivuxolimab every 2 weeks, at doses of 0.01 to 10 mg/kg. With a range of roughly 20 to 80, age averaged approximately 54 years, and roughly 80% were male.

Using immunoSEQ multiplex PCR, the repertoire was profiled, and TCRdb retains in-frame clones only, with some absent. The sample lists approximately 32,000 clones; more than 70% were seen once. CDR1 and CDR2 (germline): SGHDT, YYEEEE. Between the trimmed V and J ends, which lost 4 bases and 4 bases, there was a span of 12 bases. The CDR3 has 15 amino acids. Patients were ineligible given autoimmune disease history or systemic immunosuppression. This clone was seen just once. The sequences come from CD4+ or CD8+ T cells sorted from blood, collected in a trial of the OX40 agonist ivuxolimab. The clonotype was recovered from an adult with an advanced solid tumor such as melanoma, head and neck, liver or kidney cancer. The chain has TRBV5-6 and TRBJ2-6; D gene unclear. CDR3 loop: CASSLRILGANVLTF. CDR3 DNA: TGTGCCAGCAGCCTAAGGATCCTCGGGGCCAACGTCCTGACTTTC.